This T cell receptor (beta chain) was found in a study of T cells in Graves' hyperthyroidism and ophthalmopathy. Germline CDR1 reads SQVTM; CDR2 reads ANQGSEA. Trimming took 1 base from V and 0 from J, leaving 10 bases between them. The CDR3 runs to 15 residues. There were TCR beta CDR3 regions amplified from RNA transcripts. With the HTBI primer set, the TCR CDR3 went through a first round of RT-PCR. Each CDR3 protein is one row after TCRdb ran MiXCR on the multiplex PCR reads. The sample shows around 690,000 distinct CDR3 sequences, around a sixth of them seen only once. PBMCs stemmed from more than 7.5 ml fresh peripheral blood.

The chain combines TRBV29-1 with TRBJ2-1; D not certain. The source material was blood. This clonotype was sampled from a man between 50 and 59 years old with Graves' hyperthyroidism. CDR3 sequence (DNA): TGCAGCGTTGAAGGGTCGTCCGACTCCTACAATGAGCAGTTCTTC. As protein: CSVEGSSDSYNEQFF.